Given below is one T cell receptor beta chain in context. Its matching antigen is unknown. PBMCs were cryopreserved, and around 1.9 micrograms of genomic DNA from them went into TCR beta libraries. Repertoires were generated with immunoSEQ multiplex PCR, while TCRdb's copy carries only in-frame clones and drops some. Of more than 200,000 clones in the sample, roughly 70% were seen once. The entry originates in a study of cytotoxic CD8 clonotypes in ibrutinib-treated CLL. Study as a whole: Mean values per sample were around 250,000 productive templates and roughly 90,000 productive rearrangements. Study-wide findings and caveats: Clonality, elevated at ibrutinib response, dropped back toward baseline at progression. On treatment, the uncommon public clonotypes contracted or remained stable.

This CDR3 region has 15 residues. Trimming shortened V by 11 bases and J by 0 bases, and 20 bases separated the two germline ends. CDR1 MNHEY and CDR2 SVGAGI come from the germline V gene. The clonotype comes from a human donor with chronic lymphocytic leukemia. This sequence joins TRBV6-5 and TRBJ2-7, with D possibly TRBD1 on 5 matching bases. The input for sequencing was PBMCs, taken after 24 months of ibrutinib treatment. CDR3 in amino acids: CAAKEGALYSYEQYF. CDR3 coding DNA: TGTGCCGCGAAAGAAGGGGCCTTGTACTCCTACGAGCAGTACTTC.